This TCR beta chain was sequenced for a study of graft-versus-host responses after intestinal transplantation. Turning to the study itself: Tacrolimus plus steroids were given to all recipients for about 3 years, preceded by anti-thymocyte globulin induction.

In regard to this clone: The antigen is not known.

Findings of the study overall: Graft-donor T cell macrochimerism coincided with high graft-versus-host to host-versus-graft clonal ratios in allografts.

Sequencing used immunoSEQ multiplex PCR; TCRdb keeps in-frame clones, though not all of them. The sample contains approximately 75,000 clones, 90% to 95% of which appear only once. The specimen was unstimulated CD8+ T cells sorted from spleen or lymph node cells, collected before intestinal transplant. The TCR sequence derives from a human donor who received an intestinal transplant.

CDR3 loop: CASSYSDNEQFF. CDR3 nucleotides: TGTGCCAGCAGTTACTCAGACAATGAGCAGTTCTTC. The chain combines TRBV6-6 with TRBJ2-1; unclear D gene. In germline, CDR1 is MNHNY, CDR2 SVGAGI (reference sequence). This CDR3 is 12 amino acids long. Between the trimmed V and J ends, which lost 0 bases and 5 bases, there was a span of 2 bases.